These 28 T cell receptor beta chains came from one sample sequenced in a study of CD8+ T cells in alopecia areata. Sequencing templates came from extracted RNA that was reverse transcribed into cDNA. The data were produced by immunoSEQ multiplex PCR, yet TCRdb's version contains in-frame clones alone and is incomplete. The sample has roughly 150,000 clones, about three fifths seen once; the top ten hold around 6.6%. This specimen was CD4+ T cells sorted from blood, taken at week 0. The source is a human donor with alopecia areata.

CDR3 DNA: TGTGCCAGCAGCCCACCCCAGGGCTACGAGCAGTACTTC. Its protein product is CASSPPQGYEQYF. The gene calls are TRBV7-2 and TRBJ2-7; D might be TRBD1 (5 bases). V lost 5 bases, J lost 3 bases, and 11 bases lay in between. Germline V gene data show CDR1 as SGHTA and CDR2 as FQGNSA. The CDR3 runs to 13 residues.

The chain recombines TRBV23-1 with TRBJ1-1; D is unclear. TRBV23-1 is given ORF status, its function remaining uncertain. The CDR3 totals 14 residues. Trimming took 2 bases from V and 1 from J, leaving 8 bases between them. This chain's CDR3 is CASSQVQKNTEAFF. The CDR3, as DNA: TGCGCCAGCAGTCAAGTCCAGAAGAACACTGAAGCTTTCTTT.

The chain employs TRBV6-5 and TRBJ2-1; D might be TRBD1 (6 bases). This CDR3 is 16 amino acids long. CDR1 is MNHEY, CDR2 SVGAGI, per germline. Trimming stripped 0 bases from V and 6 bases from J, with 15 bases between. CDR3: CASSYSTTGRSNEQFF. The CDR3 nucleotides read TGTGCCAGCAGTTACTCTACAACAGGGAGAAGCAATGAGCAGTTCTTC.

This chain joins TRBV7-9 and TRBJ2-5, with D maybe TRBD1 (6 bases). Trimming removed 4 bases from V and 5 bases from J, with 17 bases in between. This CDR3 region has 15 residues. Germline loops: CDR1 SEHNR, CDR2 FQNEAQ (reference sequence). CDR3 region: CASSSYTGQLETQYF. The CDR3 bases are TGTGCCAGCAGCTCCTATACGGGACAATTGGAGACCCAGTACTTC.

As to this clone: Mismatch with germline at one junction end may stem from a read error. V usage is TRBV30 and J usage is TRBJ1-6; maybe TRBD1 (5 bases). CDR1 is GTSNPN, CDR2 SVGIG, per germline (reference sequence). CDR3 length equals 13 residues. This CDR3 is CAWGVGPESPLHF. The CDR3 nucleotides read TGTGCCTGGGGTGTGGGGCCGGAGTCACCCCTCCACTTT.

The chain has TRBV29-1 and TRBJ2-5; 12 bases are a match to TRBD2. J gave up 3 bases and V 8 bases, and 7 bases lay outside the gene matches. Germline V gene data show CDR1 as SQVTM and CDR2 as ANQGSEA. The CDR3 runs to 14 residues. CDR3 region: CSWRLAGVKETQYF. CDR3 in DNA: TGCAGCTGGCGACTAGCGGGGGTTAAAGAGACCCAGTACTTC. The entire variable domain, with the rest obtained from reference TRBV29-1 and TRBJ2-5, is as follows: SAVISQKPSRDICQRGTSLTIQCQVDSQVTMMFWYRQQPGQSLTLIATANQGSEATYESGFVIDKFPISRPNLTFSTLTVSNMSPEDSSIYLCSWRLAGVKETQYFGPGTRLLVL.

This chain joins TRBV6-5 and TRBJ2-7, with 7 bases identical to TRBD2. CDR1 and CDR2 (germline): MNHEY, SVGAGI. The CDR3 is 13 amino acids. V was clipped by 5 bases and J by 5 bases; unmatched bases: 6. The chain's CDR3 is CASSPTGGHEQYF. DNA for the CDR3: TGTGCCAGCAGTCCTACGGGGGGACACGAGCAGTACTTC.

Here the CDR3 DNA reads TGCGCCAGCAGCTTCGTAGCGGGGGGAGTCTACGAGCAGTACTTC. It translates to CASSFVAGGVYEQYF. V usage is TRBV5-1 and J usage is TRBJ2-7, with 10 bases aligning to TRBD2. Losses at the gene ends were 2 bases for V and 3 bases for J; bases not matched to a gene: 5. Germline CDR1 is SGHRS and CDR2 is YFSETQ. The length of the CDR3 is 15 residues. Combining the CDR3 with reference TRBV5-1 and TRBJ2-7 gives the whole variable domain KAGVTQTPRYLIKTRGQQVTLSCSPISGHRSVSWYQQTPGQGLQFLFEYFSETQRNKGNFPGRFSGRQFSNSRSEMNVSTLELGDSALYLCASSFVAGGVYEQYFGPGTRLTVT.

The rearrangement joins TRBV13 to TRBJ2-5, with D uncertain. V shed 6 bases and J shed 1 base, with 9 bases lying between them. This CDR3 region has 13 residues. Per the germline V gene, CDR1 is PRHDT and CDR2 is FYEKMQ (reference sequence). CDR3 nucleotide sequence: TGTGCCAGCAGGATTTGGGGCCAAGAGACCCAGTACTTC. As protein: CASRIWGQETQYF.

The CDR3 DNA follows: TGTGCCAGCAGCTTAGACCCGGTGGAGACCCAGTACTTC. Encoded protein: CASSLDPVETQYF. The chain carries TRBV7-9 and TRBJ2-5; no clear D gene. The germline CDR1 and CDR2 sequences are SEHNR and FQNEAQ (reference sequence). The germline V and J ends were trimmed by 1 base and 5 bases, with 8 bases remaining between them. The CDR3 totals 13 residues.

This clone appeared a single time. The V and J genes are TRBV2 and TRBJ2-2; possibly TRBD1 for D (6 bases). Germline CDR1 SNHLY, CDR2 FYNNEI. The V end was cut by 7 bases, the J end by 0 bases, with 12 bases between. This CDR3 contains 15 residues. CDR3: CASTTTGSNTGELFF. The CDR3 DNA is TGTGCCAGCACCACGACAGGATCGAACACCGGGGAGCTGTTTTTT.

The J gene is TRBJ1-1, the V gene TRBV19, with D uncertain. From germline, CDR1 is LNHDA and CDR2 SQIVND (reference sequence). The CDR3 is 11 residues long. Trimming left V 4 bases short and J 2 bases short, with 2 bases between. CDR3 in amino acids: CASSTNTEAFF. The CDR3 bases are TGTGCCAGTAGTACTAACACTGAAGCTTTCTTT.

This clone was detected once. DNA for the CDR3: TGTGCCAGCAGAGTTGACAGTAACTATGGCTACACCTTC. The encoded protein is CASRVDSNYGYTF. The chain links TRBV2 to TRBJ1-2, with a tentative D call TRBD1 (5 bases). CDR1 is SNHLY and CDR2 is FYNNEI in the germline V gene. Trimming cost V 6 bases and J 1 base, with 9 bases left between them. This CDR3 has 13 residues. The full variable domain, completed using reference TRBV2 and TRBJ1-2, is EPEVTQTPSHQVTQMGQEVILRCVPISNHLYFYWYRQILGQKVEFLVSFYNNEISEKSEIFDDQFSVERPDGSNFTLKIRSTKLEDSAMYFCASRVDSNYGYTFGSGTRLTVV.

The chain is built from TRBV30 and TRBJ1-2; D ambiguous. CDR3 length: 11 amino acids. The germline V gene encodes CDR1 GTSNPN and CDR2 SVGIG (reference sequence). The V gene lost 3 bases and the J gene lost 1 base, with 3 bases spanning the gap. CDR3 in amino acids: CAWRINYGYTF. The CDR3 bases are TGTGCCTGGAGGATTAACTATGGCTACACCTTC.

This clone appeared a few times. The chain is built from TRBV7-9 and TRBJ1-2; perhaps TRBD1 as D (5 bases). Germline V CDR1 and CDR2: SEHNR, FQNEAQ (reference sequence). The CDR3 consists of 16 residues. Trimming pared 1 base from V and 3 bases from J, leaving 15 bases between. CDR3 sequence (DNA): TGTGCCAGCAGCTTAGGTGGGGCGAAAAGATACTATGGCTACACCTTC. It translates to CASSLGGAKRYYGYTF.

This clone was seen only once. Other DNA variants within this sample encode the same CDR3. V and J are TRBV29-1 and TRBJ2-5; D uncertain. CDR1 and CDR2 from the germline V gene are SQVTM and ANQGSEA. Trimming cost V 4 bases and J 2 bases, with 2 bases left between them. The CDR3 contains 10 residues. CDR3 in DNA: TGCAGCGTTGGGCAAGAGACCCAGTACTTC. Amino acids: CSVGQETQYF. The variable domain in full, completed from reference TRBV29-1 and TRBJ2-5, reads SAVISQKPSRDICQRGTSLTIQCQVDSQVTMMFWYRQQPGQSLTLIATANQGSEATYESGFVIDKFPISRPNLTFSTLTVSNMSPEDSSIYLCSVGQETQYFGPGTRLLVL.

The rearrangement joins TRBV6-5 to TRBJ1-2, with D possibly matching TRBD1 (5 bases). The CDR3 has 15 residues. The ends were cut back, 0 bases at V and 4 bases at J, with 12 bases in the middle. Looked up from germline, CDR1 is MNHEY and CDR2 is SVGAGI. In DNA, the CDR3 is TGTGCCAGCAGTTACTCGTCAGGAGGGGTCTATGGCTACACCTTC. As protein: CASSYSSGGVYGYTF.

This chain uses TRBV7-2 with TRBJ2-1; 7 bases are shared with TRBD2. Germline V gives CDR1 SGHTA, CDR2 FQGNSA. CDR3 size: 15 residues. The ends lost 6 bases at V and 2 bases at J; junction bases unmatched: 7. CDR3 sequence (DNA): TGTGCCAGCAGGGAAAACGCGGGGGCCTACAATGAGCAGTTCTTC. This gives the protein CASRENAGAYNEQFF.

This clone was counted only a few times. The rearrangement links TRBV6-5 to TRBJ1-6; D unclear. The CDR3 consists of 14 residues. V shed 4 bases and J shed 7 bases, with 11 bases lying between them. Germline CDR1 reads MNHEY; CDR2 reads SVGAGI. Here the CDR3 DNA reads TGTGCCAGCAGTTTCTCCGGTGGGAATTCACCCCTCCACTTT. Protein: CASSFSGGNSPLHF.

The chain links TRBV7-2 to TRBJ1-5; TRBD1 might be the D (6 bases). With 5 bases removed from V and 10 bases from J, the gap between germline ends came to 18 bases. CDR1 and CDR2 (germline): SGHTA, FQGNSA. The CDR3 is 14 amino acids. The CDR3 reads CASSPGQSLGPQHF. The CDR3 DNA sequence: TGTGCCAGCAGCCCCGGACAGTCCCTTGGCCCCCAGCATTTT.

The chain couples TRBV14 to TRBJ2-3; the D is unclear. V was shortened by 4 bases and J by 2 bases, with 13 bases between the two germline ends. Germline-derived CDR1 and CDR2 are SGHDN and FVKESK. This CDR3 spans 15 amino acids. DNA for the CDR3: TGTGCCAGCAGCCCGCAGACCTCCAACACAGATACGCAGTATTTT. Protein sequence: CASSPQTSNTDTQYF.

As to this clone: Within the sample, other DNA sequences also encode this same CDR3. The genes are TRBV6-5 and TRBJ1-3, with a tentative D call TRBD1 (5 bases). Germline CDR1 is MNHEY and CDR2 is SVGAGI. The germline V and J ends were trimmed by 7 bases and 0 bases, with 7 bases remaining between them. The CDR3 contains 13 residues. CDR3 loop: CASKGSSGNTIYF. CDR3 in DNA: TGTGCCAGCAAGGGGAGCTCTGGAAACACCATATATTTT.

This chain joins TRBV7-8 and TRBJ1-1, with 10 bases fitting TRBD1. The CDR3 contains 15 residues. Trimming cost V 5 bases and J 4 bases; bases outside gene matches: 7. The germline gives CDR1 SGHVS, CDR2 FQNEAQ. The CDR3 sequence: CASSPRDRGATEAFF. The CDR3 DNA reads TGTGCCAGCAGCCCCCGGGACAGGGGAGCCACTGAAGCTTTCTTT.

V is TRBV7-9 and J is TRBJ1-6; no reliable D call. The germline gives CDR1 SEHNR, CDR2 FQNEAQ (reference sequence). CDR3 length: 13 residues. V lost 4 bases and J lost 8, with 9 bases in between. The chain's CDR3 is CASSSTVDSPLHF. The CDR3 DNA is TGTGCCAGCAGCTCCACCGTGGATTCACCCCTCCACTTT.

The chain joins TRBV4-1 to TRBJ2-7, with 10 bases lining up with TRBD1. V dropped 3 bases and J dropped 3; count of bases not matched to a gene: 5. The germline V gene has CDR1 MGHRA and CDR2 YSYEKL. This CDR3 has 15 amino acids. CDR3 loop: CASSQGTGDLYEQYF. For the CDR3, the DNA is TGCGCCAGCAGCCAGGGGACAGGGGACCTCTACGAGCAGTACTTC.

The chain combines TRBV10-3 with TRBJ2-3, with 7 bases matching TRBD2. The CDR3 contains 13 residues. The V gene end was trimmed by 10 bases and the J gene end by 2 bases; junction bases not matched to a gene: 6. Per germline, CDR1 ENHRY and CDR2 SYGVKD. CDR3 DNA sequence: TGTGCCACCCGAGCGGGGCCCACAGATACGCAGTATTTT. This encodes CATRAGPTDTQYF.

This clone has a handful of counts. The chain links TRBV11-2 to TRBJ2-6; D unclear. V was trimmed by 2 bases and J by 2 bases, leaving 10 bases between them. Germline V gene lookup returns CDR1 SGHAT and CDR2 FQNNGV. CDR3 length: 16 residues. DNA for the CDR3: TGTGCCAGCAGCTTAAGCACGGCGGCTGGGGCCAACGTCCTGACTTTC. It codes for CASSLSTAAGANVLTF.

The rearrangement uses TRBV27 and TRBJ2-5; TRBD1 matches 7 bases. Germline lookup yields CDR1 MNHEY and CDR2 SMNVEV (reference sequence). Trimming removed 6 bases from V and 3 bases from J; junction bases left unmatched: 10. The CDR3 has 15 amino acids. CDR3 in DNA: TGTGCCAGCAGCCCGAGGACAGGTTGGGAAGAGACCCAGTACTTC. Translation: CASSPRTGWEETQYF.